The rows below give T cell receptor beta chains drawn from one sample of a study of technical replicates of blood from a handful of donors. Measured with immunoSEQ multiplex PCR; TCRdb has only the in-frame clones, and not every one. Seen here are about 70,000 clones, 95% to 98% observed once, and the top ten hold 0.2% to 0.25%. Specimen: T cells isolated from PBMCs. The receptor source for this set is a human donor in good health. Each CDR3 is given with its conserved first and last residue. D genes are given only for firm matches.

cdr3_aa,v_call,d_call
CASSQWTGRKTQYF,TRBV5-6,TRBD1
CASSQELPGGGNTIYF,TRBV4-2,TRBD1
CASSLRQGLIYEQFF,TRBV7-6,.
CASTSSGSRDEQFF,TRBV9,TRBD2
CASSGGTAGELFF,TRBV7-7,.
CASRRLAGSPSTDTQYF,TRBV27,TRBD2
CASSTPGHRGNEQFF,TRBV6-5,.
CASSGPGLVGPVSSYNEQFF,TRBV7-8,TRBD2
CASSIGTGTGYGYTF,TRBV4-3,TRBD1
CASSRRGGNYGYTF,TRBV5-4,.
CASSNGDSTTNGSYNEQFF,TRBV21-1,.
CSVGQSEAFF,TRBV29-1,TRBD1
CASSLSIKQGSGYTF,TRBV27,TRBD1
CASSQDWRGSEPQHF,TRBV4-1,.
CASSPIGWNSGSLTDTQYF,TRBV19,TRBD2
CACTSGYEQYF,TRBV30,TRBD2
CASSEWGEGNQPQHF,TRBV4-3,.
CAWSPQGGAFF,TRBV30,TRBD1
CASSLNRARGYTF,TRBV5-6,.
CASSEAKYLAGGPGETQYF,TRBV6-1,TRBD2
CASSLSGGPLETQYF,TRBV7-9,.
CASSWRTSPNEQFF,TRBV13,TRBD2
CAISESGEALNEKLFF,TRBV10-3,.
CSVEEVSDTEAFF,TRBV29-1,.
CASSLGPIGGLNTEAFF,TRBV5-1,.
CASTDGRRGSYEQYF,TRBV4-1,.
CASSYRAEAFF,TRBV19,.
CATGYTGETNYGYTF,TRBV15,.
CASSLWGGRPPDTQYF,TRBV7-3,TRBD2
CASSRPGQGSNEQFF,TRBV6-5,TRBD1
CASTLAGGSDTQYF,TRBV10-2,TRBD2
CASSQVWTGGSEQYF,TRBV4-3,TRBD1
CAIGTQGAWEKLFF,TRBV28,.
CASKGLQETQYF,TRBV19,.
CASSTSSGRDSYNEQFF,TRBV19,TRBD2
CASSWDRLGQPQHF,TRBV6-5,TRBD1
CASSAASGGYEQYF,TRBV7-3,TRBD2
CAISGGSFDEQFF,TRBV10-3,TRBD2
CASNRSPQHF,TRBV19,.
CASSQLTGKSTDTQYF,TRBV4-3,.
CASSHITGAGANVLTF,TRBV11-2,TRBD1
CSAGRSEAFF,TRBV20-1,.
CASSPAVGGNEQFF,TRBV4-2,.
CASSFRGAGQFVSGANVLTF,TRBV14,.